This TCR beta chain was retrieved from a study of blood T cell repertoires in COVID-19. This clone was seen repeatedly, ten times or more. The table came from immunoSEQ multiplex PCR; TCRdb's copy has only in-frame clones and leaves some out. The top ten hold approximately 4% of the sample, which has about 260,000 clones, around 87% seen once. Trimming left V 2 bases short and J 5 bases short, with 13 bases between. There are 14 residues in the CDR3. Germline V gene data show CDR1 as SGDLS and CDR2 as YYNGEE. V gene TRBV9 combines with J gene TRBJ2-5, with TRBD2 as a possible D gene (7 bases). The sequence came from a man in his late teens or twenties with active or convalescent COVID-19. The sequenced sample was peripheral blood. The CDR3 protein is CASSVGGAEETQYF. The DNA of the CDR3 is TGTGCCAGCAGCGTTGGGGGGGCCGAGGAGACCCAGTACTTC.